Listed here are 2 T cell receptor beta chains from one sample, sequenced in a study of early T cells in non-severe SARS-CoV-2 infection. TCRdb reanalysed the 5' RACE reads using MiXCR and keeps one entry per CDR3 protein. The sample contains 46,000 or so distinct CDR3 sequences, about 12% of which appear only once. Specimen: whole blood. These TCRs come from an adult who was a healthcare worker with PCR-confirmed SARS-CoV-2 infection or an uninfected control (not recorded which).

This clonotype was seen more than once but under ten times. The genes are TRBV7-9 and TRBJ2-3, with TRBD2 matching over 12 bases. J gave up 6 bases and V 5 bases, and 12 bases lay outside the gene matches. Germline lookup yields CDR1 SEHNR and CDR2 FQNEAQ (reference sequence). The length of the CDR3 is 17 residues. The CDR3 is CASSLTGGTSGFDTQYF. The CDR3, as DNA: TGTGCCAGCAGCCTTACGGGCGGGACTAGCGGGTTCGATACGCAGTATTTT.

The gene calls are TRBV5-1 and TRBJ1-1, with 7 bases fitting TRBD1. In germline, CDR1 is SGHRS, CDR2 YFSETQ. The CDR3 has 15 residues. Trimming took 4 bases from V and 13 from J; bases not matched to a gene: 19. The CDR3, as DNA: TGCGCCAGCAGCCCGGACCCAGGGACAGCTCGAAGTGGTTTCTTT. Translation gives CASSPDPGTARSGFF.